This T cell receptor beta chain comes out of a study of blood T cell repertoires in COVID-19. At the level of the study: Sites across the United States, Italy and Spain contributed samples from acute and convalescent COVID-19. The analysed material was cDNA or gDNA that came from T cells, B-cell-depleted T cells, or PBMCs.

The germline gives CDR1 MNHNY, CDR2 SVGAGI (reference sequence). The CDR3 contains 13 residues. V lost 4 bases and J 6 bases, leaving 11 bases between the germline ends. Sequencing was performed with immunoSEQ multiplex PCR; in TCRdb, only in-frame clones are kept and a portion is missing. The repertoire holds some 350,000 clones, with 87% as singletons. The receptor was derived from a woman in her fifties or sixties with COVID-19, enrolled during active disease. This chain connects TRBV6-6 to TRBJ2-3; possible D gene TRBD2, 6 bases. The sequenced material came from peripheral blood. The CDR3 DNA sequence: TGTGCCAGCAGTTGGGCTAGCGCGGATACGCAGTATTTT. Encoded protein: CASSWASADTQYF.